The rows below give T cell receptor beta chains drawn from one sample of a study of human T cells and chemical hapten exposure. TCRdb recomputed calls from the reads with MiXCR, one row per CDR3 protein. This table has about 120,000 distinct CDR3 sequences, 8.5% to 9% appearing once. Sequencing was done on a sample of whole blood. The source of these receptors is a human donor in good health. Some clones in this sample may be carry-over from other donors' samples. Each CDR3 is given with its conserved first and last residue. D genes are given only for firm matches. Clone size, where shown, is once, few, many, or a class for clones that have expanded.

-,TRBV6-1,TRBJ2-2,TRBD2,CASSTPTSGRAYGGELFF,TGTGCCAGCAGTACCCCTACTAGCGGGAGGGCCTATGGCGGGGAGCTGTTTTTT
few,TRBV14,TRBJ2-1,TRBD1,CASSRDRGLYNEQFF,TGTGCCAGCAGCCGGGACAGGGGCCTATACAATGAGCAGTTCTTC
-,TRBV24-1,TRBJ2-1,TRBD2,CATSESPGLSQFF,TGTGCCACCAGTGAGTCCCCGGGACTATCTCAGTTCTTC
many,TRBV4-2,TRBJ1-2,-,CASSHSTGLYGYTF,TGTGCCAGCAGCCATAGTACAGGCCTCTATGGCTACACCTTC
few,TRBV20-1,TRBJ2-2,-,CSARDPQSYTGELFF,TGCAGTGCTAGAGATCCCCAGTCCTACACCGGGGAGCTGTTTTTT
few,TRBV7-9,TRBJ2-5,-,CASSKGETGTFQETQYF,TGTGCCAGCAGCAAAGGAGAAACAGGTACCTTCCAAGAGACCCAGTACTTC
few,TRBV30,TRBJ2-1,-,CAWSTGTYNEQFF,TGTGCCTGGAGCACGGGGACGTACAATGAGCAGTTCTTC
few,TRBV20-1,TRBJ2-4,-,CSAPTQPGLAKNIQYF,TGCAGTGCTCCTACCCAACCGGGGCTAGCCAAAAACATTCAGTACTTC
many,TRBV20-1,TRBJ1-1,-,CSARQGTRINTEAFF,TGCAGTGCTAGACAGGGTACCCGGATTAACACTGAAGCTTTCTTT
many,TRBV7-9,TRBJ1-1,TRBD1,CASSSSGGATEAFF,TGTGCCAGCAGCTCTTCAGGGGGCGCCACTGAAGCTTTCTTT
few,TRBV25-1,TRBJ2-3,-,CASSLPGTDTQYF,TGTGCCAGCAGTCTGCCGGGCACAGATACGCAGTATTTT
-,TRBV19,TRBJ2-2,TRBD2,CASSMAGDNTGELFF,TGTGCCAGTAGTATGGCGGGGGACAACACCGGGGAGCTGTTTTTT
many,TRBV25-1,TRBJ2-7,-,CASSEAYEQYF,TGTGCCAGCAGTGAAGCCTACGAGCAGTACTTC
-,TRBV29-1,TRBJ2-7,TRBD1,CSVRQGARDEQYF,TGCAGCGTTCGACAGGGCGCGAGGGACGAGCAGTACTTC
many,TRBV6-6,TRBJ1-5,TRBD1,CASSYSLGQGAVQPQHF,TGTGCCAGCAGTTACTCATTGGGGCAGGGGGCGGTTCAGCCCCAGCATTTT
-,TRBV24-1,TRBJ2-3,TRBD1,CATGTASTDTQYF,TGTGCCACCGGGACAGCTAGCACAGATACGCAGTATTTT
-,TRBV6-6,TRBJ2-1,TRBD1,CASSYSGFRGLSSYNEQFF,TGTGCCAGCAGTTACTCGGGGTTTAGGGGGCTAAGCTCCTACAATGAGCAGTTCTTC
many,TRBV2,TRBJ1-6,-,CASSENHRNSPLHF,TGTGCCAGCAGTGAAAACCATCGGAATTCACCCCTCCACTTT
many,TRBV20-1,TRBJ2-5,TRBD2,CSASDGLAIQETQYF,TGCAGTGCAAGCGACGGACTAGCGATCCAAGAGACCCAGTACTTC
-,TRBV2,TRBJ2-5,-,CASSDQAPGHRASGETQYF,TGTGCCAGCAGTGATCAGGCCCCCGGGCACAGAGCTTCGGGGGAGACCCAGTACTTC
-,TRBV7-7,TRBJ2-7,-,CASSLDKGYEQYF,TGTGCCAGCAGCTTAGACAAAGGCTACGAGCAGTACTTC
few,TRBV6-6,TRBJ1-1,-,CASRQDYSNTEAFF,TGTGCCAGCCGACAGGATTACTCGAACACTGAAGCTTTCTTT
-,TRBV4-1,TRBJ2-1,-,CASSQDQQGAYNEQFF,TGCGCCAGCAGCCAAGATCAACAGGGTGCCTACAATGAGCAGTTCTTC
-,TRBV6-5,TRBJ1-1,-,CASNPGHPNTEAFF,TGTGCCAGCAACCCGGGACACCCGAACACTGAAGCTTTCTTT
many,TRBV20-1,TRBJ1-5,TRBD1,CSASWGQGLNQPQHF,TGCAGTGCTAGCTGGGGACAGGGACTCAATCAGCCCCAGCATTTT
many,TRBV6-5,TRBJ1-5,-,CASSYDRNNQPQHF,TGTGCCAGCAGTTACGACAGGAACAATCAGCCCCAGCATTTT
many,TRBV12-3/TRBV12-4,TRBJ2-7,-,CASSQRQDLRVYEQYF,TGTGCCAGCAGTCAACGACAGGACCTGAGGGTCTACGAGCAGTACTTC
few,TRBV13,TRBJ2-4,-,CASSVQGSPKNIQYF,TGTGCCAGCAGCGTTCAGGGGAGTCCCAAAAACATTCAGTACTTC
-,TRBV15,TRBJ1-1,-,CATSGAPQEAFF,TGTGCCACCAGCGGAGCCCCCCAGGAAGCTTTCTTT
many,TRBV7-9,TRBJ2-3,-,CASSFPKTATSTDTQYF,TGTGCCAGCAGCTTCCCTAAGACGGCAACTAGCACAGATACGCAGTATTTT
-,TRBV3-1,TRBJ2-5,TRBD2,CASSHTSGGEAEETQYF,TGTGCCAGCAGCCACACTAGCGGGGGGGAGGCAGAAGAGACCCAGTACTTC
-,TRBV10-3,TRBJ2-5,-,CAIGQGETQYF,TGTGCCATCGGCCAGGGCGAGACCCAGTACTTC